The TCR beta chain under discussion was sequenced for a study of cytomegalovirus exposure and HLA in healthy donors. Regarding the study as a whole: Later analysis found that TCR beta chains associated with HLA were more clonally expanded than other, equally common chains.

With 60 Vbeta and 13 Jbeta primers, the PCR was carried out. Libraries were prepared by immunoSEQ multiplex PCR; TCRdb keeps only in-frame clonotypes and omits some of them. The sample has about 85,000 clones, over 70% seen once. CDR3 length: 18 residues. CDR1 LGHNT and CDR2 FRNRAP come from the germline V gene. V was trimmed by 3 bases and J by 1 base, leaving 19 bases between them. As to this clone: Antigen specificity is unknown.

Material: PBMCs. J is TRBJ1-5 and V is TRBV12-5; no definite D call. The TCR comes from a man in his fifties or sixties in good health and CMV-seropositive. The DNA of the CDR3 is TGTGCTAGTGGTTTATTTTTTGCTGAGGATCGGAGCAATCAGCCCCAGCATTTT. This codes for CASGLFFAEDRSNQPQHF. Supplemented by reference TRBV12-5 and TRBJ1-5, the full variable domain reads DARVTQTPRHKVTEMGQEVTMRCQPILGHNTVFWYRQTMMQGLELLAYFRNRAPLDDSGMPKDRFSAEMPDATLATLKIQPSEPRDSAVYFCASGLFFAEDRSNQPQHFGDGTRLSIL.